The T cell receptor (beta chain) under discussion was sequenced for a study of blood T cell repertoires in COVID-19. Study context: Researchers got acute and convalescent COVID-19 samples from the United States, Italy and Spain.

The germline V gene has CDR1 LNHDA and CDR2 SQIVND (reference sequence). CDR3 length: 14 residues. The trim removed 4 bases at V and 1 base at J, leaving 3 bases unmatched. In the original workflow: Estimated nucleated cell counts came from reference gene primer amplification. Profiling relied on immunoSEQ multiplex PCR, and the TCRdb table lists in-frame clones only, not all of them. That table furnishes V, J and clone size, whereas the DNA furnished D and trimming. The sample carries fewer than 250,000 clones, approximately 85% recorded once. This receptor was identified in a man aged 40-55 years with acute or convalescent COVID-19. The V and J genes are TRBV19 and TRBJ1-1; TRBD1 aligns across 7 bases. The sample taken for sequencing was peripheral blood. The CDR3 reads CASSNRGRNTEAFF. The CDR3 bases are TGTGCCAGTAGTAACAGGGGACGGAACACTGAAGCTTTCTTT.